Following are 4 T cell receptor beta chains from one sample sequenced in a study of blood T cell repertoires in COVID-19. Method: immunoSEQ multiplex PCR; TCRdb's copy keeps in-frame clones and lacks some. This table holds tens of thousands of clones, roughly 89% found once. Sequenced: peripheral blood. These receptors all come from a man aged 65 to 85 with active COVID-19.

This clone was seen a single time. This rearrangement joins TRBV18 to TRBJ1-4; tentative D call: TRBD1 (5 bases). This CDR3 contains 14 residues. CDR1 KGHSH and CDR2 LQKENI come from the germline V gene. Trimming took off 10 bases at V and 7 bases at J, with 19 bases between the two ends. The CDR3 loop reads CATKPLPGFEKLFF. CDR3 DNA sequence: TGTGCCACCAAACCACTCCCAGGGTTTGAAAAACTGTTTTTT.

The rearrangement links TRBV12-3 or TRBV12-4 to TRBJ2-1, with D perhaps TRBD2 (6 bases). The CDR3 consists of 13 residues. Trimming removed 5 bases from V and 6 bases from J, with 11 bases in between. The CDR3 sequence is CASSNGGLNEQFF. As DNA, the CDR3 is TGTGCCAGCAGTAACGGGGGACTCAATGAGCAGTTCTTC.

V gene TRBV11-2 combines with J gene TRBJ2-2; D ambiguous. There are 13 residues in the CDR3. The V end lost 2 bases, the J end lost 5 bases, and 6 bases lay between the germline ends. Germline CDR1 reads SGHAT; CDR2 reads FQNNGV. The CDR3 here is CASSLQETGELFF. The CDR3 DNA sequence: TGTGCCAGCAGCTTACAAGAGACCGGGGAGCTGTTTTTT.

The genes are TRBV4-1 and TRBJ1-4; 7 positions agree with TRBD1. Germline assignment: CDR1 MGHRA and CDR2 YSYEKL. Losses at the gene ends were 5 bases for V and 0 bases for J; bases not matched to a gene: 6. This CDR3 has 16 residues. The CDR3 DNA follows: TGCGCCAGCAGCGCGGGACAGTTTGCAACTAATGAAAAACTGTTTTTT. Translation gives CASSAGQFATNEKLFF.